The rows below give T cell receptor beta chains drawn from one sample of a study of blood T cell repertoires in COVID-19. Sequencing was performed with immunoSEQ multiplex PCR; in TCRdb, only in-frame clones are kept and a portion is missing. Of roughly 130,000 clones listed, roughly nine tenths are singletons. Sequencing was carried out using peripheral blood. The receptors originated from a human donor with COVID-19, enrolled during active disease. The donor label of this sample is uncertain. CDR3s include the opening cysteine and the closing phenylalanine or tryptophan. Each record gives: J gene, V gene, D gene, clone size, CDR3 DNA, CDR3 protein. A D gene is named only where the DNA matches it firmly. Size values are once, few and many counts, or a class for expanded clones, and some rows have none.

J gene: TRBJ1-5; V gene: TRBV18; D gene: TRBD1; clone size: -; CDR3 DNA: TGTGCCAGCTCCCTAGGACAGGGCAATCAGCCCCAGCATTTT; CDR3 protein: CASSLGQGNQPQHF
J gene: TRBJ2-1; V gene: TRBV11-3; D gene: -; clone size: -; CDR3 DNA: TGTGCCAGCAGCTTAGGAGGGACAACTCCTAACAATGAGCAGTTCTTC; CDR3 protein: CASSLGGTTPNNEQFF
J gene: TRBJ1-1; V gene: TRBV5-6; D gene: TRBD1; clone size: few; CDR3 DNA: TGTGCCAGCAGCTTGTGGGCAGGGGGGAACACTGAAGCTTTCTTT; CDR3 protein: CASSLWAGGNTEAFF
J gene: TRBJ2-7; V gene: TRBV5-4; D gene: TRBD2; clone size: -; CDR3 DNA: TGTGCCAGCAGCTTGCCAGCGGGGATTAACTACGAGCAGTACTTC; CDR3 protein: CASSLPAGINYEQYF
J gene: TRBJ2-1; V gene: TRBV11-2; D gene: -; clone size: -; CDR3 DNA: TGTGCCAGCGTGCTGGGGCACAATGAGCAGTTCTTC; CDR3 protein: CASVLGHNEQFF
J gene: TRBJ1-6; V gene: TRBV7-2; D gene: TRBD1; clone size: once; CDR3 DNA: TGTGCCAGCAGCATTCCCGGGACAGGATCCCTCCACTTT; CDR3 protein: CASSIPGTGSLHF
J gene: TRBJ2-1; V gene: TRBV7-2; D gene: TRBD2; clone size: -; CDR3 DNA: TGTGCCAGCAGCTTAAAAACTAGCGGGGCCAAGACGCATGAGCAGTTCTTC; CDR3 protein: CASSLKTSGAKTHEQFF
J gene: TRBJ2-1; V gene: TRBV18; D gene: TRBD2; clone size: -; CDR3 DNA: TGTGCCAGCTCACCGCAGCCGCGGGGACTAGCGGACTACAATGAGCAGTTCTTC; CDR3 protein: CASSPQPRGLADYNEQFF
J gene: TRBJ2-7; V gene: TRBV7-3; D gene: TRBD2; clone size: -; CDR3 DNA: TGTGCCAGCAGCTTAGGCGGAGGGACTAGTCAGCACTACGAGCAGTACTTC; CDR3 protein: CASSLGGGTSQHYEQYF
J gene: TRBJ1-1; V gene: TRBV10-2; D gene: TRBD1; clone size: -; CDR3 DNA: TGCGCCAGCAGTGGTTACAGGGGCACTGAAGCTTTCTTT; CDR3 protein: CASSGYRGTEAFF
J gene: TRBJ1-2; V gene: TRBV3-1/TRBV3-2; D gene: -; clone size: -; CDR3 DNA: TGTGCCAGCAGACAGGGTTTGGACTATGGCTACACCTTC; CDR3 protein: CASRQGLDYGYTF
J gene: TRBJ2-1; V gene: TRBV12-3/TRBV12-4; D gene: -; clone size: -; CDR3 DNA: TGTGCCAGCAGTTTACTTCACAATGAGCAGTTCTTC; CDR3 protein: CASSLLHNEQFF
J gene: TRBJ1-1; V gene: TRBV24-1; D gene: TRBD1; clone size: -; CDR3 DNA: TGTGCCACCAGTGATAAGACTGACAGGGACGAAGCTTTCTTT; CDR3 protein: CATSDKTDRDEAFF
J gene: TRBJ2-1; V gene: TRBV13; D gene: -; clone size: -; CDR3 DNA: TGTGCCAGCAGCTTACAGGGGAATGAGCAGTTCTTC; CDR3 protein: CASSLQGNEQFF
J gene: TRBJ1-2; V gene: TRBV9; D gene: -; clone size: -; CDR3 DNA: TGTGCCAGCAGCCCCAGCGGGGAACAGGGAGCCCTCTATGGCTACACCTTC; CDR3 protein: CASSPSGEQGALYGYTF
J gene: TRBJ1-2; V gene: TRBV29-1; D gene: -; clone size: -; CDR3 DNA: TGCAGCGTCGACGGGGGAATCTATGGCTACACCTTC; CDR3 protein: CSVDGGIYGYTF
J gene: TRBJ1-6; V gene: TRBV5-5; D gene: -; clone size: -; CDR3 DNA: TGTGCCAGCAGCTTGTCCCCCTATCTGGAGGCCTCATCACCCCTCCACTTT; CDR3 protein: CASSLSPYLEASSPLHF
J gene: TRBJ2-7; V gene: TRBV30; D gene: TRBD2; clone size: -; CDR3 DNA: TGTGCCTGGAGGCGGATCGGGGGGGACGAGCAGTACTTC; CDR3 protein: CAWRRIGGDEQYF
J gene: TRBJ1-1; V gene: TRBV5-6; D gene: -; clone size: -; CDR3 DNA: TGTGCCAGCAGCCTGATCCCCGGGACACACAGGATGAACACTGAAGCTTTCTTT; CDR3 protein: CASSLIPGTHRMNTEAFF
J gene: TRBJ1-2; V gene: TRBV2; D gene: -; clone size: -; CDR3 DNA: TGTGCCAGCAGTGACCTAGTCAGAGTAGCGGGTAACTATGGCTACACCTTC; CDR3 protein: CASSDLVRVAGNYGYTF
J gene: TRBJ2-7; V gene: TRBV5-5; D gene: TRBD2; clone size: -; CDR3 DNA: TGTGCCAGCAGCTTGTCAAAGGGACTAGCGGTCTCCTACGAGCAGTACTTC; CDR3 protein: CASSLSKGLAVSYEQYF
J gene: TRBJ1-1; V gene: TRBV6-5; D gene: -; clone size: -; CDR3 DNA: TGTGCCAGCAGGGGGGCAGTTGAAGCTTTCTTT; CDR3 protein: CASRGAVEAFF
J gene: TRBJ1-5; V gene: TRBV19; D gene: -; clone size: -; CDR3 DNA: TGTGCCAGCCACGCGAGTACAGCTAATCAGCCCCAGCATTTT; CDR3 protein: CASHASTANQPQHF
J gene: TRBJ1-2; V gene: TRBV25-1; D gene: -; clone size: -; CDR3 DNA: TGTGCCAGCAGTGCCCGGGGAGGGGAACAAATCTATGGCTACACCTTC; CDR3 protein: CASSARGGEQIYGYTF
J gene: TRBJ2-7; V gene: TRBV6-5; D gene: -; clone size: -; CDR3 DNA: TGTGCCAGCAGTTACTCGGGTCCAGGGGCGCACGAGCAGTACTTC; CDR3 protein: CASSYSGPGAHEQYF
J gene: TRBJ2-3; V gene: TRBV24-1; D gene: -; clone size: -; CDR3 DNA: TGTGCCACCAAGGGGCAGAGCACAGATACGCAGTATTTT; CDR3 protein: CATKGQSTDTQYF
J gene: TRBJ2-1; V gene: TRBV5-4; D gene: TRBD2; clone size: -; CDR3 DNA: TGTGCCAGCAGCAGCCCCTTAACTAGCGGGAAGTCCAATGAGCAGTTCTTC; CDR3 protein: CASSSPLTSGKSNEQFF
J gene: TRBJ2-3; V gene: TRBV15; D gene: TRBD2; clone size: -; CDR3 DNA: TGTGCCACCAGCAGGTGGGCGGGAGTAGTAGATACGCAGTATTTT; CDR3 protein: CATSRWAGVVDTQYF
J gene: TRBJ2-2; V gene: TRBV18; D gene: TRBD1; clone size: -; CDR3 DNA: TGTGCCAGCTCACCACCGGGACAGGCGAACACCGGGGAGCTGTTTTTT; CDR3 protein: CASSPPGQANTGELFF
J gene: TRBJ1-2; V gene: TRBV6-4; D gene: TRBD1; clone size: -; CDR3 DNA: TGTGCCAGCAGTCGGGACAGGGAGTCTAACTATGGCTACACCTTC; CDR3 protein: CASSRDRESNYGYTF
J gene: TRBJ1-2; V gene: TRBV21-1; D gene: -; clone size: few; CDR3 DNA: TGTGCCAGCAGCAAAGCTCCGAACTATGGCTACACCTTC; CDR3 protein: CASSKAPNYGYTF
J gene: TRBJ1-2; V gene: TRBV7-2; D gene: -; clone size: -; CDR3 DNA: TGTGCCAGCAGCTTAAGCAGTGCGGGGAACTATGGCTACACCTTC; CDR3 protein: CASSLSSAGNYGYTF
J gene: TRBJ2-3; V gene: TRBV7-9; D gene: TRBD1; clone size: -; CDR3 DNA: TGTGCCAGCAGCCTCACAGGGGGAGCTCTGTATTTT; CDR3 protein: CASSLTGGALYF
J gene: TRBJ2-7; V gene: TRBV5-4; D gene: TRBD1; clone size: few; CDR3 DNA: TGTGCCAGCAGGAGGGACAGGGAATCCTACGAGCAGTACTTC; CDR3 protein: CASRRDRESYEQYF
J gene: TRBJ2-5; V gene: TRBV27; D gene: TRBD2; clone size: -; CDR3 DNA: TGTGCCAGCAGTCCCTGGCTAGCGGGACAAGAGACCCAGTACTTC; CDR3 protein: CASSPWLAGQETQYF
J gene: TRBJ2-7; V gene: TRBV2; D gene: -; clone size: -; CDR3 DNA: TGTGCCACCAAAGGGGGTACCTACGAGCAGTACTTC; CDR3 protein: CATKGGTYEQYF
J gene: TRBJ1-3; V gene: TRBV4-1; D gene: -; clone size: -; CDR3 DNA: TGCGCCAGCAGCAAAACCCGGGACTCTGAAAACACCATATATTTT; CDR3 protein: CASSKTRDSENTIYF
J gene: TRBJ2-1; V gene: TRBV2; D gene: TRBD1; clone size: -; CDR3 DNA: TGTGCCAGCAGTGAGCAAGGGACAGGGGTCACTGAGCAGTTCTTC; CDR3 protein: CASSEQGTGVTEQFF
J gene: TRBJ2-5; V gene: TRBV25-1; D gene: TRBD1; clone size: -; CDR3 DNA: TGTGCCAGCAGTGAATCCGGACAGGGGACCCTAGGCCAAGAGACCCAGTACTTC; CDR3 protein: CASSESGQGTLGQETQYF
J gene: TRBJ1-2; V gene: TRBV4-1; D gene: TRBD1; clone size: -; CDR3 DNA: TGCGCCAGCAGCCCTCGGACAGGGGTGAACTATGGCTACACCTTC; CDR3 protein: CASSPRTGVNYGYTF
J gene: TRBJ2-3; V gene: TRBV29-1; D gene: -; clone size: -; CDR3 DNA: TGCAGCGTTGAAGGCGCTGTCAGGGGAATAACAGATACGCAGTATTTT; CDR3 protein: CSVEGAVRGITDTQYF